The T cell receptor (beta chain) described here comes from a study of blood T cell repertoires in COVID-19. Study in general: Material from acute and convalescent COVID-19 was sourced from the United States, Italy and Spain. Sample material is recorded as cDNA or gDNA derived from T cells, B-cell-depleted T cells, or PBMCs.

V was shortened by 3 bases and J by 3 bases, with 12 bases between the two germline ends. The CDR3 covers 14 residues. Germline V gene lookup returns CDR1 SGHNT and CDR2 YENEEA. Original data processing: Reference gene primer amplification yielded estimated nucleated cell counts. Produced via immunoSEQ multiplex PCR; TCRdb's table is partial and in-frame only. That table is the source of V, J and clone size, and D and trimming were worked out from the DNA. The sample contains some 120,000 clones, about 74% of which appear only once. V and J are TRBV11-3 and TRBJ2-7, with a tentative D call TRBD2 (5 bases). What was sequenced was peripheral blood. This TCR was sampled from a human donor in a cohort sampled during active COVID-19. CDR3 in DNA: TGTGCCAGCAGCTTTGAGAGGGAACTCTACGAGCAGTACTTC. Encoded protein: CASSFERELYEQYF.